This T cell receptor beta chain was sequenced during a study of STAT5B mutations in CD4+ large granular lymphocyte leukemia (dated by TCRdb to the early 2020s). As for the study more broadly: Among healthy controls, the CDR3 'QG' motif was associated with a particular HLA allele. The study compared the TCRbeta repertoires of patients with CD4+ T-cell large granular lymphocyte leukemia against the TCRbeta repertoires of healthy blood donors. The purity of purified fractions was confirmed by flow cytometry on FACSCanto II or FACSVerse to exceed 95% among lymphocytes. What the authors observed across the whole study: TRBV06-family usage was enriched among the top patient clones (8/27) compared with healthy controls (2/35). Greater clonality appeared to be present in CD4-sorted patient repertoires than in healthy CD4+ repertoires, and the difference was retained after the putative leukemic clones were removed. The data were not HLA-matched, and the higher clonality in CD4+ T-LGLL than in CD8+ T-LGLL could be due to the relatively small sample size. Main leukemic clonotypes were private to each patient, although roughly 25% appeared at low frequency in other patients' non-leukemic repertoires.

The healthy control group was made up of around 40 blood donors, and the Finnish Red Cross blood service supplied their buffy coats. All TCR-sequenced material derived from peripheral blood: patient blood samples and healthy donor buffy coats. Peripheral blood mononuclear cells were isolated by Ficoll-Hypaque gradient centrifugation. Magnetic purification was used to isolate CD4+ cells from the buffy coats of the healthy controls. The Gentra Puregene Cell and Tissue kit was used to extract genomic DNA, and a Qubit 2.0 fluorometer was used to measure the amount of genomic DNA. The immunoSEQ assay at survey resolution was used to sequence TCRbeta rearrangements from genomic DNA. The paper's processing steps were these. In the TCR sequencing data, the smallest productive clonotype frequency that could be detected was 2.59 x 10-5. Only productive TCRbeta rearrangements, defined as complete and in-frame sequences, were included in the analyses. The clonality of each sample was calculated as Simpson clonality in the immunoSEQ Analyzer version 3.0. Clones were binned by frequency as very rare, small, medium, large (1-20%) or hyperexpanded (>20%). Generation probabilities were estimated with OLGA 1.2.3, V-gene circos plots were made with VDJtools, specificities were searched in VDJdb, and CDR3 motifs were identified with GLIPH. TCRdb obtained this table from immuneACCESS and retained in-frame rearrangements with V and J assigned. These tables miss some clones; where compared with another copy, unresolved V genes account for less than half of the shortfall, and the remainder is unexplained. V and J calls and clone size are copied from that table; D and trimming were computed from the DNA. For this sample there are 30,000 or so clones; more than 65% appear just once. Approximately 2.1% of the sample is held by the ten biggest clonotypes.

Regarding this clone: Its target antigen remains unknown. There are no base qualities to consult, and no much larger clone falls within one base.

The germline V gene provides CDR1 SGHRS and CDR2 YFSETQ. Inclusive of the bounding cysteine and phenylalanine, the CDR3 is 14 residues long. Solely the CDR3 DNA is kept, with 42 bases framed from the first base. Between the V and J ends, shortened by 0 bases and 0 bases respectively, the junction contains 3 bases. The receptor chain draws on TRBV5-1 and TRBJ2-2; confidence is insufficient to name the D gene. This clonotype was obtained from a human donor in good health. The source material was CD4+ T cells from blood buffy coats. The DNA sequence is TGCGCCAGCAGCTTGGATGCGAACACCGGGGAGCTGTTTTTT. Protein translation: CASSLDANTGELFF.